These T cell receptor beta chains were read from a single sample in a study of cytomegalovirus exposure and HLA in healthy donors. The table came from immunoSEQ multiplex PCR; TCRdb's copy has only in-frame clones and leaves some out. The sample has 120,000 to 150,000 clones, roughly 80% seen once; the top ten hold 1.2%. Sequencing used PBMCs. These receptors were collected from a female donor in good health and CMV-seronegative. The CDR3 runs from the conserved cysteine through the conserved F or W. The D gene is left open where the match is weak. Clone size is given for some rows only: seen once, a few or many times, or a class if the clone is expanded.

clone size	V gene	D gene	J gene	CDR3 protein	CDR3 DNA
-	TRBV15	-	TRBJ2-7	CATSRVTLPYEQYF	TGTGCCACCAGCAGAGTAACTCTTCCCTACGAGCAGTACTTC
-	TRBV29-1	-	TRBJ2-7	CSVVLYEQYF	TGCAGCGTGGTACTCTACGAGCAGTACTTC
-	TRBV29-1	TRBD2	TRBJ2-1	CSVEGSKTSGTDEQFF	TGCAGCGTTGAAGGGTCGAAAACTAGCGGGACCGATGAGCAGTTCTTC
-	TRBV19	TRBD1	TRBJ2-5	CATGQGWGETQYF	TGTGCCACCGGACAGGGGTGGGGAGAGACCCAGTACTTC
few	TRBV5-1	TRBD1	TRBJ2-3	CASSPTTGPDTQYF	TGCGCCAGCAGCCCTACGACAGGGCCAGATACGCAGTATTTT
-	TRBV29-1	-	TRBJ2-3	CRFGDCLDTDTQYF	TGCAGATTTGGGGACTGTCTAGACACAGATACGCAGTATTTT
-	TRBV5-4	-	TRBJ1-3	CASSLGMGGGNTIYF	TGTGCCAGCAGCTTGGGGATGGGGGGGGGAAACACCATATATTTT
once	TRBV30	-	TRBJ2-1	CAWSVLFESEQFF	TGTGCCTGGAGTGTACTCTTCGAGAGTGAGCAGTTCTTC
-	TRBV10-2	-	TRBJ1-5	CASSDPPGGRQPQHF	TGCGCCAGCAGTGACCCCCCCGGAGGGCGTCAGCCCCAGCATTTT
-	TRBV6-5	-	TRBJ1-1	CASTSGCEAFF	TGTGCCAGCACCTCCGGGTGTGAAGCTTTCTTT
-	TRBV27	-	TRBJ2-7	CASSYGRSYEQYF	TGTGCCAGCAGTTATGGGAGGTCCTACGAGCAGTACTTC
-	TRBV7-9	-	TRBJ2-5	CASSLPKASMETQYF	TGTGCCAGCAGTCTCCCAAAGGCTAGCATGGAGACCCAGTACTTC
-	TRBV6-5	-	TRBJ1-4	CASSYTHAGGEKLFF	TGTGCCAGCAGTTACACCCACGCGGGGGGGGAAAAACTGTTTTTT
few	TRBV29-1	-	TRBJ1-1	CSGDEDRSSEAFF	TGCAGCGGGGATGAGGACAGAAGTTCTGAAGCTTTCTTT
-	TRBV27	-	TRBJ1-5	CASAYLSNQPQHF	TGTGCCAGCGCCTATCTTAGCAATCAGCCCCAGCATTTT
-	TRBV28	TRBD1	TRBJ2-5	CASSSYRDRVAFLGQETQYF	TGTGCCAGCAGTTCTTACCGGGACAGGGTCGCCTTCTTAGGCCAAGAGACCCAGTACTTC
-	TRBV7-9	TRBD1	TRBJ2-1	CASSLRDSYEQFF	TGTGCCAGCAGCTTACGGGACAGCTATGAGCAGTTCTTC
-	TRBV28	-	TRBJ1-4	CASRDGQGREKLFF	TGTGCCAGCAGGGACGGACAAGGCAGAGAAAAACTGTTTTTT
-	TRBV29-1	-	TRBJ1-1	CSVEVQAMNTEAFF	TGCAGCGTTGAAGTTCAGGCTATGAACACTGAAGCTTTCTTT
-	TRBV28	-	TRBJ1-1	CASSSPGTIMNTEAFF	TGTGCCAGCAGTTCCCCCGGGACAATAATGAACACTGAAGCTTTCTTT
-	TRBV30	-	TRBJ2-3	CAWSVGGGSGTDTQYF	TGTGCCTGGAGTGTGGGGGGCGGGAGTGGCACAGATACGCAGTATTTT
-	TRBV28	TRBD1	TRBJ1-1	CASSTTGVLNTEAFF	TGTGCCAGCAGTACAACAGGGGTCCTGAACACTGAAGCTTTCTTT
-	TRBV20-1	-	TRBJ2-5	CSARDSAEQYF	TGCAGTGCTAGAGATTCGGCGGAGCAGTACTTC
once	TRBV27	TRBD2	TRBJ2-3	CASSRLAGGHTDTQYF	TGTGCCAGCAGTCGATTAGCGGGGGGCCACACAGATACGCAGTATTTT
once	TRBV28	-	TRBJ2-7	CASSGTLDSYEQYF	TGTGCCAGCAGTGGGACACTTGACTCCTACGAGCAGTACTTC
-	TRBV7-3	-	TRBJ2-2	CASSDPGTRGGELFF	TGTGCCAGCAGCGACCCCGGGACAAGAGGCGGGGAGCTGTTTTTT
-	TRBV27	-	TRBJ1-5	CASSLQGPQPQHF	TGTGCCAGCAGTTTACAGGGGCCTCAGCCCCAGCATTTT
once	TRBV5-1	TRBD1	TRBJ1-1	CASRGTGKDTEAFF	TGCGCCAGCAGGGGGACAGGGAAGGACACTGAAGCTTTCTTT
-	TRBV5-6	TRBD1	TRBJ1-2	CASSSGTGGSIYGYTF	TGTGCCAGCAGCTCTGGGACAGGGGGATCGATCTATGGCTACACCTTC
-	TRBV28	TRBD2	TRBJ2-1	CASSPPASGSSDEQFF	TGTGCCAGCAGTCCCCCTGCTAGCGGGAGTTCGGATGAGCAGTTCTTC
-	TRBV9	TRBD1	TRBJ1-1	CASSPTGTGSVAFF	TGTGCCAGCAGCCCCACCGGGACAGGGAGCGTAGCTTTCTTT
once	TRBV6-1	TRBD2	TRBJ2-7	CASSPSGGSYEQYF	TGTGCCAGCAGTCCTAGCGGAGGCTCCTACGAGCAGTACTTC
-	TRBV7-9	-	TRBJ1-1	CASSILERTEAFF	TGTGCCAGCAGCATATTAGAACGGACTGAAGCTTTCTTT
-	TRBV7-8	-	TRBJ2-3	CASSFPTGQRTDTQYF	TGTGCCAGCAGCTTCCCGACAGGACAGCGCACAGATACGCAGTATTTT
-	TRBV5-1	TRBD1	TRBJ2-2	CASSFAQGALGGELFF	TGCGCCAGCAGCTTCGCCCAGGGGGCCTTGGGCGGGGAGCTGTTTTTT
once	TRBV5-1	-	TRBJ2-2	CASRLEFGVGELFF	TGCGCCAGCCGCTTGGAATTCGGGGTCGGGGAGCTGTTTTTT
-	TRBV7-9	TRBD2	TRBJ2-3	CASRGWGETSGTDTQYF	TGTGCCAGCAGGGGATGGGGGGAGACTAGCGGCACAGATACGCAGTATTTT
-	TRBV7-3	TRBD2	TRBJ2-2	CASSLRGSGSTGELFF	TGTGCCAGCAGCTTAAGGGGTAGCGGGAGCACCGGGGAGCTGTTTTTT
-	TRBV10-1	TRBD1	TRBJ1-1	CASRLDRRGTEAFF	TGCGCCAGCAGATTGGACAGGAGGGGCACTGAAGCTTTCTTT
-	TRBV19	TRBD1	TRBJ2-1	CASSITGGNEQFF	TGTGCCAGTAGTATCACAGGGGGCAATGAGCAGTTCTTC
-	TRBV4-1	-	TRBJ1-1	CASSQARGGAGTEAFF	TGCGCCAGCAGCCAAGCCCGGGGGGGGGCAGGGACTGAAGCTTTCTTT
-	TRBV28	-	TRBJ1-4	CASSLWAPNEKLFF	TGTGCCAGCAGTTTATGGGCACCTAATGAAAAACTGTTTTTT
few	TRBV28	-	TRBJ1-3	CASDNRDGNTIYF	TGTGCCAGTGACAACAGGGATGGAAACACCATATATTTT
-	TRBV4-1	TRBD2	TRBJ2-5	CASSQDKGSGSSRSETQYF	TGCGCCAGCAGCCAAGATAAGGGTAGCGGGAGCTCGCGGAGTGAGACCCAGTACTTC
-	TRBV5-6	-	TRBJ1-1	CASSRQVQTEAFF	TGTGCCAGCAGCCGACAGGTTCAGACTGAAGCTTTCTTT
-	TRBV15	TRBD2	TRBJ2-3	CATSILAAPTDTQYF	TGTGCCACCAGCATACTAGCGGCCCCCACAGATACGCAGTATTTT
-	TRBV5-1	TRBD2	TRBJ2-5	CASSLAWLAGGGQETQYF	TGCGCCAGCAGCTTGGCGTGGCTAGCGGGAGGAGGCCAAGAGACCCAGTACTTC
once	TRBV28	-	TRBJ2-7	CASSSLPQGNEQYF	TGTGCCAGCAGTTCACTACCACAGGGTAACGAGCAGTACTTC
-	TRBV5-8	TRBD2	TRBJ2-1	CASSRTGTSTRNYNEQFF	TGTGCCAGCAGCCGAACCGGGACTAGCACCAGGAACTACAATGAGCAGTTCTTC
few	TRBV5-8	-	TRBJ1-1	CASSPIWFDTEAFF	TGTGCCAGCAGCCCTATATGGTTTGACACTGAAGCTTTCTTT
-	TRBV4-1	-	TRBJ2-7	CASSLATSSYEQYF	TGCGCCAGCAGCCTGGCGACAAGCTCCTACGAGCAGTACTTC
-	TRBV6-4	-	TRBJ1-5	CASSDLPGSNQPQHF	TGTGCCAGCAGTGACCTCCCAGGGAGCAATCAGCCCCAGCATTTT
-	TRBV11-2	TRBD1	TRBJ1-4	CASGIRGQTNEKLFF	TGTGCCAGCGGGATTAGGGGGCAAACTAATGAAAAACTGTTTTTT
-	TRBV29-1	-	TRBJ2-2	CSVERSNTGELFF	TGCAGCGTTGAACGGTCGAACACCGGGGAGCTGTTTTTT